Sequencing of this T cell receptor (beta chain) was carried out in a study of blood T cell repertoires in COVID-19. Turning to the study itself: The study drew acute and convalescent COVID-19 samples from the United States, Italy and Spain. In each case, the material was cDNA or gDNA derived from T cells, B-cell-depleted T cells, or PBMCs.

The method was immunoSEQ multiplex PCR; TCRdb's version includes in-frame clones alone and lacks a portion of them. The sample holds about 300,000 clones, 86% seen once. The length of the CDR3 is 16 residues. Germline V gene lookup returns CDR1 MNHNY and CDR2 SVGAGI (reference sequence). J lost 6 bases, V lost 0 bases, and 8 bases had no gene match. The source of this sequence is a woman in her fifties or sixties with acute or convalescent COVID-19. Sequencing was done on a sample of peripheral blood. The chain combines TRBV6-6 with TRBJ2-7; 10 nucleotides match TRBD1. The CDR3 sequence: CASSYSKGTGVGEQYF. Here the CDR3 DNA reads TGTGCCAGCAGTTACTCGAAAGGGACAGGGGTCGGCGAGCAGTACTTC.